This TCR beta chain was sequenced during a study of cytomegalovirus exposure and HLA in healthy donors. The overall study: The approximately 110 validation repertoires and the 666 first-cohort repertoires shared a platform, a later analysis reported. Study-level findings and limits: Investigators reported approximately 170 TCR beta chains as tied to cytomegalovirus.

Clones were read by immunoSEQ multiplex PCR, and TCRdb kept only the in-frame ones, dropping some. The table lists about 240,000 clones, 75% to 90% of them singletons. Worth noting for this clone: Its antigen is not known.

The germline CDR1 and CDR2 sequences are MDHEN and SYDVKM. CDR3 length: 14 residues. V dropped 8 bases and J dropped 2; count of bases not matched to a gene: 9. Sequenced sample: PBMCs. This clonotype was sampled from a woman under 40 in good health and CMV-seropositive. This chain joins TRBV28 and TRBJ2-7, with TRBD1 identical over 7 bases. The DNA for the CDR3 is TGTGCCAGCCTCAGGGACAGAGGGACCTACGAGCAGTACTTC. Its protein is CASLRDRGTYEQYF. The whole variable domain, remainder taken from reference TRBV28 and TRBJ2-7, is DVKVTQSSRYLVKRTGEKVFLECVQDMDHENMFWYRQDPGLGLRLIYFSYDVKMKEKGDIPEGYSVSREKKERFSLILESASTNQTSMYLCASLRDRGTYEQYFGPGTRLTVT.